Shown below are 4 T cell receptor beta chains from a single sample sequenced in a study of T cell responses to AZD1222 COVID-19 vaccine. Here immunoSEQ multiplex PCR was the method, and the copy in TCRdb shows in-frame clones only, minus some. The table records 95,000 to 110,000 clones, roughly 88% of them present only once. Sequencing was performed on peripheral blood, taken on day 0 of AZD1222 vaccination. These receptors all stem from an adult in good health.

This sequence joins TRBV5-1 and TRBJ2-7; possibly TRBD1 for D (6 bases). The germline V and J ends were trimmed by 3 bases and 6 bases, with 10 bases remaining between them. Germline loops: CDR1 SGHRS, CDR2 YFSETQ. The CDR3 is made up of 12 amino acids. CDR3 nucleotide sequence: TGCGCCAGCAGCTCGGGACAAATCGAGCAGTACTTC. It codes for CASSSGQIEQYF.

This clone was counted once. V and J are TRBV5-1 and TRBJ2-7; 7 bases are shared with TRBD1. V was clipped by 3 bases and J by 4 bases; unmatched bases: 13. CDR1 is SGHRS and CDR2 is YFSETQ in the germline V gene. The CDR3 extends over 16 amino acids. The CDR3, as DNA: TGCGCCAGCAGCTCCAAATATGACAGGGTTGTGTACGAGCAGTACTTC. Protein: CASSSKYDRVVYEQYF.

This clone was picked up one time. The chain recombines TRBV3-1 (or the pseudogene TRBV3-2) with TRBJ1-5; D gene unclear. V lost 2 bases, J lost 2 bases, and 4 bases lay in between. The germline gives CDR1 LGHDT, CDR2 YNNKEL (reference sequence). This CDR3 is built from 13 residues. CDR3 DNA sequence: TGTGCCAGCAGCCAACGGGGCAATCAGCCCCAGCATTTT. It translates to CASSQRGNQPQHF.

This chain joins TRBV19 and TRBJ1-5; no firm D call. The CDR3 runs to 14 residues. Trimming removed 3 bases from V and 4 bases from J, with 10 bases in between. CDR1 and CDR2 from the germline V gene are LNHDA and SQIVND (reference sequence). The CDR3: CASSILHNNQPQHF. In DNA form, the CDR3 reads TGTGCCAGTAGTATCCTACATAATAATCAGCCCCAGCATTTT.